What follows is one T cell receptor beta chain and its context. The data originate from a study of blood T cell repertoires in COVID-19. Study background: Donors in the United States, Italy and Spain gave samples during acute or convalescent COVID-19. PBMCs, B-cell-depleted T cells, or T cells were the source of the cDNA or gDNA that made up the material.

The authors' processing: Scientists estimated how many nucleated cells there were by amplifying reference gene primers. Measured with immunoSEQ multiplex PCR; TCRdb has only the in-frame clones, and not every one. Clone size and V and J calls were adopted from that table, with D and trimming inferred from the DNA. The table records roughly 200,000 clones, around 90% of them present only once. V shed 6 bases, J shed 9 bases, and the junction held 10 bases outside the gene matches. Germline V lookup: CDR1 MNHEY, CDR2 SMNVEV (reference sequence). This CDR3 region has 15 residues. The receptor's source is a man in his fifties or sixties with active or convalescent COVID-19. The genes are TRBV27 and TRBJ1-6, with TRBD1 matching 8 bases. The sample comprised peripheral blood. The CDR3: CASRALDRAGSPLHF. CDR3 in DNA: TGTGCCAGCAGGGCTTTGGACAGGGCCGGTTCACCCCTCCACTTT.